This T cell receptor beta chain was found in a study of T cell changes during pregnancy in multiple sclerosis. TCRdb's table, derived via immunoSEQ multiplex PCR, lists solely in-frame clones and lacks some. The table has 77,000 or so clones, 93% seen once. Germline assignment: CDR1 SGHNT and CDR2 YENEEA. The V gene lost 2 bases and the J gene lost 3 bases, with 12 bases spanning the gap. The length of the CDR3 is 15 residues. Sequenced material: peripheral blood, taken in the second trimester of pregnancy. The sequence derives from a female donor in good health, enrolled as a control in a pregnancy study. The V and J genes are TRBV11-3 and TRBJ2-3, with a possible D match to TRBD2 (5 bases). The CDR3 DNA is TGTGCCAGCAGCTTACTAGCCGTAGCAACAGATACGCAGTATTTT. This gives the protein CASSLLAVATDTQYF. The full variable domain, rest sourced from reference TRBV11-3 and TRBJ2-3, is EAGVVQSPRYKIIEKKQPVAFWCNPISGHNTLYWYLQNLGQGPELLIRYENEEAVDDSQLPKDRFSAERLKGVDSTLKIQPAELGDSAVYLCASSLLAVATDTQYFGPGTRLTVL.